A selection of T cell receptor beta chains follows, all from one sample in a study of CD8+CD57+ T cells in acquired aplastic anemia. TCRdb itself ran the reads through MiXCR, one entry per CDR3 protein. Of roughly 80,000 distinct CDR3 sequences in the sample, approximately 45% were seen once. Specimen: sorted CD4+, CD8+, or CD8+CD57+ T cells (not recorded which) from PBMCs. The source of these receptors is a human donor in good health, serving as a control. Each CDR3 is given with its conserved first and last residue. A D gene is named only where the DNA matches it firmly. Only some rows state a clone size, as once, few, many or a class for expanded clones.

d_call,v_call,clone_size,j_call,cdr3_aa,cdr3_nt
TRBD1,TRBV13,many,TRBJ2-7,CASSLQTGPGEQYF,TGTGCCAGCAGCTTACAGACAGGGCCCGGGGAGCAGTACTTC
NA,TRBV20-1,once,TRBJ1-6,CSATNHRSSYNSPLHF,TGCAGTGCTACAAACCACCGGAGCTCCTATAATTCACCCCTCCACTTT
TRBD2,TRBV7-8,large,TRBJ2-7,CASSLRSAGDLSYEQYF,TGTGCCAGCAGCTTACGGTCAGCGGGGGACCTTTCCTACGAGCAGTACTTC
TRBD1,TRBV12-3/TRBV12-4,many,TRBJ2-3,CASSPTGGSTDTQYF,TGTGCCAGCAGCCCCACAGGGGGTAGCACAGATACGCAGTATTTT
NA,TRBV25-1,medium-sized,TRBJ1-6,CARSASEGSPLHF,TGTGCCAGGAGTGCTAGTGAAGGTTCACCCCTCCACTTT
TRBD2,TRBV5-1,NA,TRBJ2-1,CASSSRRASGSSYNEQFF,TGCGCCAGCAGCTCGCGGCGGGCTAGCGGGTCCTCCTACAATGAGCAGTTCTTC
NA,TRBV25-1,NA,TRBJ1-3,CASSVGTASGNTIYF,TGTGCCAGCTCAGTCGGGACGGCCTCTGGAAACACCATATATTTT
NA,TRBV7-9,NA,TRBJ2-2,CASRLGSGKLFF,TGTGCCAGCAGATTAGGGTCGGGGAAGCTGTTTTTT
TRBD2,TRBV27,few,TRBJ2-5,CASKTSGGVQETQYF,TGTGCCAGCAAGACTAGCGGGGGGGTCCAAGAGACCCAGTACTTC
TRBD1,TRBV12-3/TRBV12-4,many,TRBJ1-5,CASSATGGNPQPQHF,TGTGCCAGCAGCGCGACAGGGGGCAATCCTCAGCCCCAGCATTTT
TRBD1,TRBV19,NA,TRBJ1-2,CASSMARGQGDNYGYAF,TGTGCCAGCAGTATGGCGAGGGGACAGGGAGATAACTATGGCTACGCCTTC
NA,TRBV5-8,few,TRBJ1-4,CASSLPGGLREKLFF,TGTGCCAGCAGCTTACCAGGCGGATTGCGGGAAAAACTGTTTTTT
NA,TRBV19,once,TRBJ2-3,CASSMASTDTQYF,TGTGCCAGTAGTATGGCTAGCACAGATACGCAGTATTTT
NA,TRBV7-8,few,TRBJ2-7,CASILDGTYEQYF,TGTGCCAGCATCCTTGACGGGACCTACGAGCAGTACTTC
NA,TRBV29-1,NA,TRBJ2-7,CSVEGPGGEQYF,TGCAGCGTTGAAGGGCCAGGCGGGGAGCAGTACTTC
NA,TRBV2,few,TRBJ2-7,CASSLGEGPYEQYF,TGTGCCAGCAGTTTAGGAGAGGGCCCCTACGAGCAGTACTTC
NA,TRBV10-3,NA,TRBJ1-2,CAINRDTAYGYTF,TGTGCCATCAATCGGGACACAGCCTATGGCTACACCTTC
NA,TRBV7-2,few,TRBJ2-3,CASSFPGGTDTQYF,TGTGCCAGCAGCTTCCCAGGGGGCACAGATACGCAGTATTTT
NA,TRBV25-1,NA,TRBJ1-1,CASSDSQGINTEAFF,TGTGCCAGCAGTGACTCGCAGGGTATTAACACTGAAGCTTTCTTT
NA,TRBV25-1,NA,TRBJ2-3,CASSEGGSTDTQYF,TGTGCCAGCAGTGAAGGAGGGTCCACAGATACGCAGTATTTT
NA,TRBV11-2,many,TRBJ2-7,CASSSNSYEQYF,TGTGCCAGCAGCTCAAATTCCTACGAGCAGTACTTC
TRBD2,TRBV3-1,few,TRBJ2-1,CASSSVGGRAYNEQFF,TGTGCCAGCAGCTCCGTGGGCGGGAGGGCGTACAATGAGCAGTTCTTC
TRBD2,TRBV25-1,NA,TRBJ2-3,CASSLAGTSGGKADTQYF,TGTGCCAGCAGTTTAGCCGGGACTAGCGGGGGGAAAGCAGATACGCAGTATTTT
NA,TRBV9,many,TRBJ2-2,CASSVESTGELFF,TGTGCCAGCAGCGTAGAAAGTACCGGGGAGCTGTTTTTT
NA,TRBV12-3/TRBV12-4,NA,TRBJ2-1,CASSFSLGDTTYNEQFF,TGTGCCAGCAGTTTTAGTTTAGGGGACACCACCTACAATGAGCAGTTCTTC
TRBD1,TRBV29-1,NA,TRBJ1-1,CSVGTDRGTAFF,TGCAGCGTTGGGACGGACAGGGGAACAGCTTTCTTT
NA,TRBV12-5,many,TRBJ1-2,CASGRDLINGYTF,TGTGCTAGTGGACGGGACTTGATTAATGGCTACACCTTC
NA,TRBV4-1,many,TRBJ1-2,CASSQGDGSNYGYTF,TGCGCCAGCAGCCAGGGGGACGGGTCTAACTATGGCTACACCTTC
NA,TRBV5-1,NA,TRBJ2-1,CASSFIDRSENEQFF,TGCGCCAGCAGCTTTATAGACAGGTCGGAAAATGAGCAGTTCTTC
NA,TRBV5-4,NA,TRBJ1-1,CASSLGVGRGGTEAFF,TGTGCCAGCAGCTTGGGTGTGGGGCGGGGAGGCACTGAAGCTTTCTTT
TRBD1,TRBV20-1,many,TRBJ2-7,CSARGPAGTGAPYEQYF,TGCAGTGCTAGAGGTCCCGCCGGGACAGGGGCCCCATACGAGCAGTACTTC
NA,TRBV5-6,NA,TRBJ1-6,CASSLDVAGLGYSPLHF,TGTGCCAGCAGCTTGGATGTGGCGGGGCTCGGCTATTCACCCCTCCACTTT
TRBD1,TRBV12-3/TRBV12-4,many,TRBJ1-2,CASSLGGGSGYTF,TGTGCCAGCAGTTTAGGAGGGGGCAGTGGCTACACCTTC
TRBD1,TRBV7-8,many,TRBJ1-1,CASSRTGMNTEAFF,TGTGCCAGCAGCCGGACAGGCATGAACACTGAAGCTTTCTTT
NA,TRBV27,few,TRBJ2-7,CASSLYGAEISYEQYF,TGTGCCAGCAGTTTATATGGGGCCGAGATTAGCTACGAGCAGTACTTC
NA,TRBV24-1,few,TRBJ2-3,CATSDLTGRETDTQYF,TGTGCCACCAGTGATTTGACGGGACGCGAGACAGATACGCAGTATTTT
NA,TRBV9,many,TRBJ1-2,CASSTRGGYGYTF,TGTGCCAGCAGCACGAGGGGCGGCTATGGCTACACCTTC
NA,TRBV5-4,NA,TRBJ2-1,CASSLAVSGPYNEQFF,TGTGCCAGCAGCTTGGCGGTCAGTGGCCCCTACAATGAGCAGTTCTTC
TRBD1,TRBV12-3/TRBV12-4,NA,TRBJ1-3,CASSSGQGNTIYF,TGTGCCAGCAGTTCGGGACAGGGAAACACCATATATTTT
NA,TRBV20-1,NA,TRBJ1-1,CSPAGGLLNTEAFF,TGCAGTCCAGCCGGCGGCTTACTGAACACTGAAGCTTTCTTT
NA,TRBV6-5,few,TRBJ1-5,CASSYSLPPWPQHF,TGTGCCAGCAGTTACTCCCTGCCCCCCTGGCCCCAGCATTTT
NA,TRBV2,many,TRBJ2-1,CASSYGGNEQFF,TGTGCCAGCAGTTATGGCGGGAATGAGCAGTTCTTC
NA,TRBV5-1,many,TRBJ2-7,CASSHDSAYEQYF,TGCGCCAGCAGTCATGACAGCGCCTACGAGCAGTACTTC
NA,TRBV29-1,NA,TRBJ1-2,CSVEERQDSGYTF,TGCAGCGTTGAGGAGCGACAGGACAGTGGCTACACCTTC
NA,TRBV20-1,once,TRBJ2-7,CSASVRTYEQYF,TGCAGTGCTAGTGTGCGCACCTACGAGCAGTACTTC
NA,TRBV25-1,NA,TRBJ2-7,CASSEGGWGEQYF,TGTGCCAGCAGTGAGGGGGGATGGGGCGAGCAGTACTTC
NA,TRBV25-1,once,TRBJ2-7,CASSLGGPREQYF,TGTGCCAGCAGTTTGGGGGGGCCGCGTGAGCAGTACTTC
TRBD1,TRBV19,NA,TRBJ1-2,CASTLDRGYGYTF,TGTGCCAGTACCTTGGACAGGGGCTATGGCTACACCTTC
NA,TRBV29-1,NA,TRBJ1-2,CSVASAAAKGGYTF,TGCAGCGTTGCCTCGGCGGCGGCCAAGGGCGGCTACACCTTC
NA,TRBV11-2,NA,TRBJ2-5,CASSHRGEQGPQETQYF,TGTGCCAGCAGCCACCGCGGGGAACAGGGTCCCCAAGAGACCCAGTACTTC
TRBD1,TRBV4-2,many,TRBJ1-6,CASSQELGQGDSPLHF,TGTGCCAGCAGCCAAGAGCTAGGACAGGGTGATTCACCCCTCCACTTT
TRBD1,TRBV29-1,NA,TRBJ2-3,CSVTRTGSTDTQYF,TGCAGCGTCACCCGGACAGGGAGCACAGATACGCAGTATTTT
TRBD2,TRBV29-1,few,TRBJ2-7,CSVAGTTSSYEQYF,TGCAGCGTCGCCGGGACTACCAGCTCCTACGAGCAGTACTTC
NA,TRBV15,NA,TRBJ2-3,CATSTAGGSADTQYF,TGTGCCACCAGCACAGCTGGAGGGAGCGCAGATACGCAGTATTTT
NA,TRBV10-3,NA,TRBJ1-4,CASSEPPGAAGEKLFF,TGTGCCAGCAGTGAACCACCCGGGGCAGCGGGTGAAAAACTGTTTTTT